The clone carrying this T cell receptor (beta chain) was found a few times. The antigen is not known. This record belongs to a study of radiotherapy plus CTLA-4 blockade in lung cancer. Study overall: Objective responses occurred in 18% of patients; about 31% had disease control.

Unmatched junction bases numbered 2, after V lost 1 base and J lost 0 bases. CDR3 length equals 15 residues. Germline CDR1 is LGHNA and CDR2 is YNFKEQ. The method was immunoSEQ multiplex PCR; TCRdb's version includes in-frame clones alone and lacks a portion of them. The data contain about 93,000 clones, 80% to 90% of them singletons. People whose metastatic non-small-cell lung cancer was chemo-refractory got focal radiation along with CTLA-4 blockade by ipilimumab. Broader study findings: Expansion in blood of tumor-derived TCR clones was seen after radiotherapy plus ipilimumab. Reportedly, early blood T cell clone dynamics best predicted response, with interferon-beta.

The chain uses TRBV4-2 and TRBJ2-7; 8 bases line up with TRBD2. This TCR came from a human donor with non-small cell lung cancer that progressed on radiotherapy plus ipilimumab. The starting material was peripheral blood, obtained from a patient treated with radiotherapy plus ipilimumab. This CDR3 is CASSQGSGTSYEQYF. The CDR3 DNA is TGTGCCAGCAGCCAAGGTAGCGGGACCTCCTACGAGCAGTACTTC.